This is a list of T cell receptor beta chains from one sample in a study of beta chain features in type 1 diabetes. The protocol was immunoSEQ multiplex PCR, while the TCRdb copy is restricted to in-frame clones and leaves out a portion. The data show around 400,000 clones, approximately 15% seen once. The sequenced sample consisted of naive CD4+ T cells from blood. These TCRs come from a woman between 18 and 29 years old in good health. Both conserved end residues are part of each CDR3. Each record gives: clone size, V gene, J gene, D gene, CDR3 DNA, CDR3 protein. D genes are given only for firm matches. Some rows mark clone size as missing; the rest say once, few, many or name a class of expanded clone.

few	TRBV29-1	TRBJ1-4	.	TGCAGCGTTGTACAGCCTAATGAAAAACTGTTTTTT	CSVVQPNEKLFF
few	TRBV4-2	TRBJ1-2	.	TGTGCCAGCAGCTTGGCAGGAAGGTTGTCCGGCTACACCTTC	CASSLAGRLSGYTF
few	TRBV2	TRBJ1-1	TRBD1	TGTGCTGGAGGGGGCGTCAGAAACACTGAAGCTTTCTTT	CAGGGVRNTEAFF
few	TRBV30	TRBJ1-1	.	TGTGCCTGGTCCCCGCAGGGTTGGACTGAAGCTTTCTTT	CAWSPQGWTEAFF
.	TRBV28	TRBJ2-3	TRBD1	TGTGCCAGCAGTCTGCCGGGACAGGGGGCGACAGATACGCAGTATTTT	CASSLPGQGATDTQYF
.	TRBV5-4	TRBJ2-7	.	TGTGCCAGCAGGGAAGAGACAGGCAATTACTACGAGCAGTACTTC	CASREETGNYYEQYF
few	TRBV28	TRBJ2-5	TRBD2	TGTGCCAGCCTCGGGACTAACCAAGAGACCCAGTACTTC	CASLGTNQETQYF
few	TRBV5-4	TRBJ2-2	.	TGTGCCAGCAGCTTGAGTCAGGGCAACACCGGGGAGCTGTTTTTT	CASSLSQGNTGELFF
.	TRBV9	TRBJ2-1	.	TGTGCCAGCAAGGAGGGCCCCTCAAATGAGCAGTTCTTC	CASKEGPSNEQFF
few	TRBV4-3	TRBJ2-3	.	TGCGCCAGCAGCCAAGAATGGGGCCTGGGCACAGATACGCAGTATTTT	CASSQEWGLGTDTQYF
.	TRBV28	TRBJ2-7	.	TGTGCCAGCAGTTTAATGACTAGCGAGCAGTACTTC	CASSLMTSEQYF
few	TRBV30	TRBJ2-2	.	TGTGCCTGGAGCTCCGGGGAGCTGTTTTTT	CAWSSGELFF
.	TRBV7-2	TRBJ1-2	.	TGTGCCAGCAGCTTAGCGGGGCAGGGCAACTATGGCTACACCTTC	CASSLAGQGNYGYTF
.	TRBV5-4	TRBJ2-5	.	TGTGCCAGCAGCCAACGCCAGGGGCAACAGACCCAGTACTTC	CASSQRQGQQTQYF
.	TRBV28	TRBJ2-4	TRBD1	TGTGCCAGCAGCCGGGACAGAGCACCGATGGGGAAAAACATTCAGTACTTC	CASSRDRAPMGKNIQYF
.	TRBV23-1	TRBJ2-7	TRBD2	TGCGCCAGCAGTCCTAGCGGGCGCTCCTACGAGCAGTACTTC	CASSPSGRSYEQYF
.	TRBV5-6	TRBJ2-1	TRBD2	TGTGCCAGCAGCGCGCTGGCGGGGGGTTACAATGAGCAGTTCTTC	CASSALAGGYNEQFF
.	TRBV19	TRBJ2-3	TRBD2	TGTGCCAGTAGCAGACTAGCGGGAGGTCGGGGCACAGATACGCAGTATTTT	CASSRLAGGRGTDTQYF
few	TRBV29-1	TRBJ2-1	TRBD1	TGCAGCGTTGAGGGGCAGGGGGCTAAGAATGAGCAGTTCTTC	CSVEGQGAKNEQFF
.	TRBV4-3	TRBJ2-1	.	TGCGCCAGCAGCCCCAGGCCCATCGTGGGCAATGAGCAGTTCTTC	CASSPRPIVGNEQFF
few	TRBV30	TRBJ2-1	TRBD1	TGTGCCTGGAGCAAACACTTAGGACAGGGAAGGAATGAGCAGTTCTTC	CAWSKHLGQGRNEQFF
.	TRBV4-2	TRBJ2-2	TRBD2	TGTGCCAGCAGCCAAGGTCCGACTAGCGGGACCGGGGAGCTGTTTTTT	CASSQGPTSGTGELFF
few	TRBV5-6	TRBJ1-2	.	TGTGCCAGCAGCCCCGGACAGAACTATGGCTACACCTTC	CASSPGQNYGYTF
.	TRBV9	TRBJ2-1	TRBD2	TGTGCCAGCAGCCCGTCCGGACTAGCGGGAGCCGGTGAGCAGTTCTTC	CASSPSGLAGAGEQFF
few	TRBV5-4	TRBJ2-3	TRBD2	TGTGCCAGCAGCTCGACTAGCGGGTTGGCAGATACGCAGTATTTT	CASSSTSGLADTQYF
few	TRBV28	TRBJ2-1	.	TGTGCCAGCAGGGGAGGCCTAGCGAGCTCCTACAATGAGCAGTTCTTC	CASRGGLASSYNEQFF
few	TRBV7-9	TRBJ1-4	.	TGTGCCAGCAGCTACCACCTAGGAGGTGAAAAACTGTTTTTT	CASSYHLGGEKLFF
few	TRBV7-9	TRBJ1-3	.	TGTGCCAGCAGCTCCAGGGTTTCCAACTCTGGAAACACCATATATTTT	CASSSRVSNSGNTIYF
.	TRBV7-2	TRBJ2-1	TRBD2	TGTGCCAGCTTGGCCCGACTAGCGGGAGACAATGAGCAGTTCTTC	CASLARLAGDNEQFF
few	TRBV7-2	TRBJ1-5	.	TGTGCCAGCAGCACGCAGGGTGATCAGCCCCAGCATTTT	CASSTQGDQPQHF
.	TRBV30	TRBJ2-3	.	TGTGCCTGGAGTGTTGGGGACAAGAGCACAGATACGCAGTATTTT	CAWSVGDKSTDTQYF
.	TRBV11-2	TRBJ2-4	.	TGTGCCAGCAGCTTTGAGATAGCCAAAAACATTCAGTACTTC	CASSFEIAKNIQYF
few	TRBV21-1	TRBJ2-7	.	TGTGCCAGCAGGGAGGGAAATTACTACGAGCAGTACTTC	CASREGNYYEQYF
.	TRBV11-3	TRBJ2-1	.	TGTGCCAGCAGCCACGGACAGAACAATGAGCAGTTCTTC	CASSHGQNNEQFF
few	TRBV4-1	TRBJ1-2	.	TGCGCCAGCAGCCCCCAAACAGGGCTAGAAGGCTACACCTTC	CASSPQTGLEGYTF
few	TRBV30	TRBJ2-1	.	TGTGCCTGGAGTGTCGGTCTAGCCGGTGGCAATGAGCAGTTCTTC	CAWSVGLAGGNEQFF
few	TRBV5-1	TRBJ2-1	TRBD2	TGCGCCAGCAGCTTGACTAGCGGGGGGACCTCCTACAATGAGCAGTTCTTC	CASSLTSGGTSYNEQFF
few	TRBV9	TRBJ1-1	TRBD1	TGTGCCAGCAGCGCCTCGGGACAGAAGAACACTGAAGCTTTCTTT	CASSASGQKNTEAFF
.	TRBV4-2	TRBJ2-7	.	TGTGCCAGCAGCCAAGATACTCGAGGGTTTCCGTACGAGCAGTACTTC	CASSQDTRGFPYEQYF
.	TRBV9	TRBJ2-2	.	TGTGCCAGCGCGACGGGGGCGAACACCGGGGAGCTGTTTTTT	CASATGANTGELFF